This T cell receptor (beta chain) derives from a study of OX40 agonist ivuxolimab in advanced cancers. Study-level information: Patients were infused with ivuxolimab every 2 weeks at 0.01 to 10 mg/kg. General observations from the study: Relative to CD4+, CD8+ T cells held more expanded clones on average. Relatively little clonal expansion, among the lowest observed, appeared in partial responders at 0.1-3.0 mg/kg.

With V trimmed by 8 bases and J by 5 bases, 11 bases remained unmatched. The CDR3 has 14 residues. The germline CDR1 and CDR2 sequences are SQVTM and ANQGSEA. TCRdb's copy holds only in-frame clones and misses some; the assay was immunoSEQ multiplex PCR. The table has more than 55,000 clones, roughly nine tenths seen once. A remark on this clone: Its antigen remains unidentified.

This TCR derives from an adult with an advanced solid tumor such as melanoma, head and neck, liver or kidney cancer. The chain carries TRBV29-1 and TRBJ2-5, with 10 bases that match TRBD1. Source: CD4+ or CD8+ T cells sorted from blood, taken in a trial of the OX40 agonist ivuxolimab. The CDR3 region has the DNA TGCAGCTCCGTGGACAGGGGGTGGTCGGAGACCCAGTACTTC. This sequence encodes CSSVDRGWSETQYF.